A single sample gave rise to the 10 T cell receptor beta chains below, sequenced in a study of sequential checkpoint blockade in melanoma. Treatment meaning: randomized to nivolumab then ipilimumab (arm A) or the reverse (arm B). Generated by immunoSEQ multiplex PCR, the TCRdb table keeps only in-frame clones and is missing some. The sample includes about 9,600 clones, nearly 25% of them seen just once. The sequenced sample was tumor tissue (inferred from file names), obtained from a patient given nivolumab and ipilimumab in sequence. Receptors were obtained from a human donor with melanoma.

This clone was observed at least ten times. The rearrangement links TRBV9 to TRBJ1-2; TRBD1 agrees at 8 bases. CDR3 length: 13 amino acids. Trimming cost V 5 bases and J 5 bases; bases outside gene matches: 5. CDR1 is SGDLS, CDR2 YYNGEE, per germline. CDR3 loop: CASRETGAYGYTF. CDR3 DNA sequence: TGTGCCAGCAGGGAGACAGGGGCTTATGGCTACACCTTC.

The chain links TRBV14 to TRBJ1-4, with 7 nucleotides matching TRBD1. Germline CDR1 and CDR2: SGHDN and FVKESK. The junction had 7 bases not matched to a gene; V was cut back by 0 bases and J by 6 bases. This CDR3 is 16 amino acids long. CDR3 region: CASSQDNRGFDEKLFF. The CDR3 region has the DNA TGTGCCAGCAGCCAAGATAACAGGGGATTCGATGAAAAACTGTTTTTT.

This clone has only a few counts. J is TRBJ2-7 and V is TRBV18; 7 bases fit TRBD1. Unmatched junction bases numbered 5, after V lost 3 bases and J lost 0 bases. CDR3 size: 15 residues. CDR1 is KGHSH, CDR2 LQKENI, per germline. CDR3 residues: CASSPGQAISYEQYF. CDR3 sequence (DNA): TGTGCCAGCTCACCCGGACAGGCCATCTCCTACGAGCAGTACTTC. Full variable domain (rest looked up from reference TRBV18 and TRBJ2-7): NAGVMQNPRHLVRRRGQEARLRCSPMKGHSHVYWYRQLPEEGLKFMVYLQKENIIDESGMPKERFSAEFPKEGPSILRIQQVVRGDSAAYFCASSPGQAISYEQYFGPGTRLTVT.

The chain couples TRBV5-1 to TRBJ2-5, with D tentatively TRBD2 (6 bases). Germline lookup yields CDR1 SGHRS and CDR2 YFSETQ. The V and J ends lost 0 bases and 0 bases respectively, with 6 bases between them. CDR3 length: 14 amino acids. This CDR3 is CASSLGDYQETQYF. The CDR3 nucleotides are TGCGCCAGCAGCTTGGGGGACTACCAAGAGACCCAGTACTTC.

The CDR3 nucleotides read TGTGCCAGCAGCTCCGAAGCAGGCGGGAGCTATACAGATACGCAGTATTTT. It translates to CASSSEAGGSYTDTQYF. This chain joins TRBV11-3 and TRBJ2-3; 7 bases agree with TRBD2. The CDR3 sequence is 17 residues long. Trimming cost V 4 bases and J 3 bases; bases outside gene matches: 13. The germline gives CDR1 SGHNT, CDR2 YENEEA.

This CDR3 is CASSPRGIGNTGELFF. CDR3 in DNA: TGTGCCAGCTCACCTCGAGGGATAGGGAACACCGGGGAGCTGTTTTTT. J is TRBJ2-2 and V is TRBV18; D possibly corresponds to TRBD2 (5 bases). Trimming cost V 3 bases and J 1 base, with 12 bases left between them. The CDR3 consists of 16 residues. CDR1 is KGHSH and CDR2 is LQKENI in the germline V gene. Drawing the rest from reference TRBV18 and TRBJ2-2, the complete variable domain is NAGVMQNPRHLVRRRGQEARLRCSPMKGHSHVYWYRQLPEEGLKFMVYLQKENIIDESGMPKERFSAEFPKEGPSILRIQQVVRGDSAAYFCASSPRGIGNTGELFFGEGSRLTVL.

Judged by abundance, this clone is medium-sized. The chain couples TRBV29-1 to TRBJ1-1, with a possible D match to TRBD1 (5 bases). The CDR3 spans 14 residues. Trimming cost V 1 base and J 4 bases, with 13 bases left between them. Germline values: CDR1 SQVTM, CDR2 ANQGSEA. This chain's CDR3 is CSVEGGDYSTEAFF. The CDR3 region has the DNA TGCAGCGTTGAAGGGGGCGACTACTCCACTGAAGCTTTCTTT.

The rearrangement joins TRBV15 to TRBJ2-7; 12 bases align to TRBD2. CDR1 is LNHNV and CDR2 is YYDKDF in the germline V gene (reference sequence). V trimming: 4 bases; J trimming: 4 bases; junction bases outside the gene matches: 5. The CDR3 spans 15 residues. CDR3 in amino acids: CATSTGLAGWYEQYF. DNA for the CDR3: TGTGCCACCAGCACAGGACTAGCGGGATGGTACGAGCAGTACTTC.

The J gene is TRBJ2-7, the V gene TRBV5-1; a weak D match, TRBD2 (6 bases). The CDR3 spans 16 residues. V dropped 2 bases and J dropped 0 bases, with 15 bases sitting between them. Germline-derived CDR1 and CDR2 are SGHRS and YFSETQ. CDR3 sequence reads: CASSFWWGTDSYEQYF. The DNA of the CDR3 is TGCGCCAGCAGCTTCTGGTGGGGGACTGACTCCTACGAGCAGTACTTC.

V gene TRBV19 combines with J gene TRBJ2-3; TRBD2 matches at 16 bases. With 7 bases clipped from V and 5 bases from J, the junction kept 12 bases outside the gene matches. Germline CDR1 LNHDA, CDR2 SQIVND (reference sequence). This CDR3 has 18 amino acids. CDR3 coding DNA: TGTGCCAGTACCAACTTGGGACTAGCGGGAGGGCCGGTAGATACGCAGTATTTT. Its protein is CASTNLGLAGGPVDTQYF.